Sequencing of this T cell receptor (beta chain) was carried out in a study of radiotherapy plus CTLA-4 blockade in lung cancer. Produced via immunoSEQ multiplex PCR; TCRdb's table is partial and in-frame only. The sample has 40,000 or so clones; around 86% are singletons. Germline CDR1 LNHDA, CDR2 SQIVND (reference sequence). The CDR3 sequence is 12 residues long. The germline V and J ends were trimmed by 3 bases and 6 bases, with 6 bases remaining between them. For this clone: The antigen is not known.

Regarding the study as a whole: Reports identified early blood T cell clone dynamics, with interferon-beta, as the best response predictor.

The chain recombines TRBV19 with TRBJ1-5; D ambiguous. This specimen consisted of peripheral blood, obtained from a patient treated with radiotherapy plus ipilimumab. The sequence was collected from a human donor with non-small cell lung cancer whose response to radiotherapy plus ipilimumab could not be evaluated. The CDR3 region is CASSIEIQPQHF. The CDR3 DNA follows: TGTGCCAGTAGTATCGAGATTCAGCCCCAGCATTTT.